The clone carrying this T cell receptor (beta chain) was counted a single time. Its antigen is undetermined. TCRdb analysed the 5' RACE reads with MiXCR anew, one entry per CDR3 protein. The top ten hold roughly 6.7% of the sample, which has 200,000 to 250,000 distinct CDR3 sequences, roughly 24% seen once. The sample belongs to a study of CD8 T cells in ankylosing spondylitis. Broader study findings: Within ankylosing spondylitis blood, a TCR beta motif made up of roughly eight highly homologous variants appeared to be characteristic. The authors found the disease-linked clones to be CD8+ and relatively rare in peripheral blood.

V shed 6 bases, J shed 7 bases, and the junction held 4 bases outside the gene matches. The CDR3 totals 15 residues. The chain recombines TRBV12-3 or TRBV12-4 with TRBJ2-1; 15 bases line up with TRBD2. Sample: blood, either unsorted or a sorted T cell fraction (not recorded which). The sequence came from a male donor with ankylosing spondylitis or in good health (not recorded which). This CDR3 reads CASSRTSGRANEQFF. CDR3 coding DNA: TGTGCCAGCAGCCGGACTAGCGGGAGGGCGAATGAGCAGTTCTTC.